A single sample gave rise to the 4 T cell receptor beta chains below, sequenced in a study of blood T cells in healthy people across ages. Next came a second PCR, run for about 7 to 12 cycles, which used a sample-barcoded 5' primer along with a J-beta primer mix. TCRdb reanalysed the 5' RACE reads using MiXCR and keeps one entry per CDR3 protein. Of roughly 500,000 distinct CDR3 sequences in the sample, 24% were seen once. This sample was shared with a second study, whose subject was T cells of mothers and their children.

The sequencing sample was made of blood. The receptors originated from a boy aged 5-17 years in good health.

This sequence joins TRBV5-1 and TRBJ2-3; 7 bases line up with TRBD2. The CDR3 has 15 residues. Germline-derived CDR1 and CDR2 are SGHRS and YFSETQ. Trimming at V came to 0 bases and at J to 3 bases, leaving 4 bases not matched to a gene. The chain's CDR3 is CASSLGGSVTDTQYF. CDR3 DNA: TGCGCCAGCAGCTTGGGCGGGAGCGTTACAGATACGCAGTATTTT.

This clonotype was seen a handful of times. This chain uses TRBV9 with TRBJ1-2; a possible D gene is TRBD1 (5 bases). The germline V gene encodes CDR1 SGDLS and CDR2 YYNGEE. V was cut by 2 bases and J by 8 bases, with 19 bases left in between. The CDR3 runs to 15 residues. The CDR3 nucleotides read TGTGCCAGCAGCGTCACAGGTCGGGGGTATAGCGGCTACACCTTC. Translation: CASSVTGRGYSGYTF.

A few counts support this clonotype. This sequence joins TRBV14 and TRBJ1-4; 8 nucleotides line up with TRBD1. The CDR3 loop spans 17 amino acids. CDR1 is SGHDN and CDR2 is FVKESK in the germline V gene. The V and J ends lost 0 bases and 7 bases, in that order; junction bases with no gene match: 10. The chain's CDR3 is CASSQERRDRWAEKLFF. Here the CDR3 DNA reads TGTGCCAGCAGCCAAGAGCGCCGGGACAGGTGGGCTGAAAAACTGTTTTTT.

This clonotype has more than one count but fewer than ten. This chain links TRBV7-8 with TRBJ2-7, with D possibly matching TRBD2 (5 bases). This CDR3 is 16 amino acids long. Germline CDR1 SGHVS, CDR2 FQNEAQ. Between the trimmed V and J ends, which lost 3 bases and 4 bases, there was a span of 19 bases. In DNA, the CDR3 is TGTGCCAGCAGCTTTGGGTTTGCGGGTCCTGAGTACGAGCAGTACTTC. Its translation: CASSFGFAGPEYEQYF.